Presented here are 30 T cell receptor beta chains from one specimen sequenced in a study of blood T cell repertoires in COVID-19. The repertoire was sequenced with immunoSEQ multiplex PCR; TCRdb's copy has only in-frame clones and lacks some. This sample has under 100,000 clones, with just under 80% found just once. Sequencing input: peripheral blood. The receptors shown here come from a man aged 55-75 years with COVID-19, enrolled during active disease.

V is TRBV9 and J is TRBJ2-3, with TRBD2 matching over 10 bases. The CDR3 covers 12 residues. J gave up 6 bases and V 5 bases, and 0 bases lay outside the gene matches. Germline V gene lookup returns CDR1 SGDLS and CDR2 YYNGEE. The CDR3 region has the DNA TGTGCCAGCAGGGGACTAGCGGATACGCAGTATTTT. The encoded protein is CASRGLADTQYF. Looking up the rest from reference TRBV9 and TRBJ2-3 gives the full variable domain: DSGVTQTPKHLITATGQRVTLRCSPRSGDLSVYWYQQSLDQGLQFLIQYYNGEERAKGNILERFSAQQFPDLHSELNLSSLELGDSALYFCASRGLADTQYFGPGTRLTVL.

The chain uses TRBV5-1 and TRBJ2-2, with a weak D call TRBD1 (6 bases). V lost 0 bases and J 0 bases, leaving 6 bases between the germline ends. CDR1 is SGHRS and CDR2 is YFSETQ in the germline V gene. This CDR3 has 15 residues. The CDR3 DNA follows: TGCGCCAGCAGCTTGGAGGGGGCGAACACCGGGGAGCTGTTTTTT. It specifies CASSLEGANTGELFF.

The rearrangement links TRBV30 to TRBJ2-1; TRBD2 matches 10 bases. CDR3 length equals 12 residues. Germline values: CDR1 GTSNPN, CDR2 SVGIG (reference sequence). Losses at the gene ends were 2 bases for V and 12 bases for J; bases not matched to a gene: 4. CDR3 bases: TGTGCCTGGAGTCGGACTAGCGGATCGCAGTTCTTC. Translating gives CAWSRTSGSQFF.

The rearrangement uses TRBV5-8 and TRBJ2-3, with D possibly being TRBD2 (5 bases). Looked up from germline, CDR1 is SGHTS and CDR2 is YDEGEE. Trimming removed 7 bases at V and 1 base at J, with 13 bases between. CDR3 length: 14 amino acids. The DNA of the CDR3 is TGTGCCAGCGCTCGCGGGCCCGGCACAGATACGCAGTATTTT. Its translation is CASARGPGTDTQYF. Supplemented by reference TRBV5-8 and TRBJ2-3, the full variable domain reads EAGVTQSPTHLIKTRGQQATLRCSPISGHTSVYWYQQALGLGLQFLLWYDEGEERNRGNFPPRFSGRQFPNYSSELNVNALELEDSALYLCASARGPGTDTQYFGPGTRLTVL.

This chain connects TRBV11-3 to TRBJ1-1; D is unclear. V gave up 5 bases and J gave up 0 bases, with 10 bases separating them. Germline CDR1 is SGHNT and CDR2 is YENEEA. The CDR3 consists of 14 residues. The CDR3 coding sequence is TGTGCCAGCAGCCGGGGTAGCATGAACACTGAAGCTTTCTTT. Amino acid sequence: CASSRGSMNTEAFF.

The chain is built from TRBV27 and TRBJ1-5, with D perhaps matching TRBD1 (5 bases). CDR1 is MNHEY and CDR2 is SMNVEV in the germline V gene (reference sequence). The CDR3 has 13 amino acids. V lost 4 bases to trimming and J lost 11 bases, with 15 bases between them. The CDR3, as DNA: TGTGCCAGCAGTTCTTCCTACCCCAGGGCCCAGCATTTT. Protein: CASSSSYPRAQHF.

V gene TRBV21-1 combines with J gene TRBJ2-7; the table gives TRBD2 as D, unverified against the DNA. TRBV21-1 is an annotated pseudogene. The CDR3 runs 15 residues. The CDR3 bases are TGTGCCAGCAGCATACGTCGGGGGGGCTCCTACGAGCAGTACTTC. Translated: CASSIRRGGSYEQYF.

This clone was seen once. The chain employs TRBV13 and TRBJ1-2; perhaps TRBD1 as D (6 bases). Germline-derived CDR1 and CDR2 are PRHDT and FYEKMQ (reference sequence). This CDR3 comprises 13 residues. Trimming took off 1 base at V and 8 bases at J, with 11 bases between the two ends. CDR3 loop: CASSLVGAGGYTF. The CDR3 DNA reads TGTGCCAGCAGCTTAGTGGGGGCGGGCGGCTACACCTTC.

The chain combines TRBV5-6 with TRBJ1-2; D is unclear. The germline V gene has CDR1 SGHDT and CDR2 YYEEEE. The CDR3 has 15 amino acids. Trimming left V 4 bases short and J 4 bases short, with 17 bases between. CDR3 bases: TGTGCCAGCAGCACCCGCAACGGACTGCGCTATGGCTACACCTTC. This translates into CASSTRNGLRYGYTF.

J is TRBJ1-5 and V is TRBV19, with 10 bases fitting TRBD1. Trimming cost V 2 bases and J 3 bases; bases outside gene matches: 7. The CDR3 sequence is 17 residues long. In germline, CDR1 is LNHDA, CDR2 SQIVND (reference sequence). The CDR3 loop reads CASSIPTGGLLNQPQHF. The CDR3 region has the DNA TGTGCCAGTAGTATACCGACAGGGGGCCTTCTCAATCAGCCCCAGCATTTT.

This chain links TRBV5-1 with TRBJ2-3, with D tentatively TRBD1 (6 bases). The CDR3 is made up of 18 amino acids. The germline gives CDR1 SGHRS, CDR2 YFSETQ. V gave up 2 bases and J gave up 1 base, with 20 bases separating them. CDR3 region: CASSFRGGQGRGTDTQYF. The DNA of the CDR3 is TGCGCCAGCAGCTTCAGGGGTGGGCAGGGTCGCGGCACAGATACGCAGTATTTT.

This clone was seen a handful of times. CDR3: CASSQGGGTDFPQHF. The CDR3 nucleotides read TGTGCCAGCAGCCAAGGTGGAGGGACGGATTTTCCCCAGCATTTT. The chain couples TRBV3-1 (or the pseudogene TRBV3-2) to TRBJ1-5; tentative D call: TRBD1 (5 bases). V lost 1 base and J 10 bases, leaving 17 bases between the germline ends. The CDR3 sequence is 15 residues long. Looked up from germline, CDR1 is LGHDT and CDR2 is YNNKEL (reference sequence).

The chain has TRBV3-1 (or the pseudogene TRBV3-2) and TRBJ2-7, with TRBD2 identical over 7 bases. The germline V gene encodes CDR1 LGHDT and CDR2 YNNKEL (reference sequence). The V and J ends lost 4 bases and 4 bases, in that order; junction bases with no gene match: 1. This CDR3 is built from 12 residues. CDR3 sequence: CASSLGGYEQYF. The CDR3 DNA follows: TGTGCCAGCAGCCTCGGGGGGTACGAGCAGTACTTC.

V and J are TRBV30 and TRBJ2-7; 11 positions match TRBD1. Unmatched junction bases numbered 6, after V lost 5 bases and J lost 6 bases. This CDR3 contains 13 residues. Germline V CDR1 and CDR2: GTSNPN, SVGIG (reference sequence). The CDR3 region is CAWCSGTGGEQYF. The CDR3 nucleotides read TGTGCCTGGTGTTCCGGGACAGGGGGCGAGCAGTACTTC.

The chain employs TRBV11-2 and TRBJ2-1; TRBD1 might be the D (5 bases). The germline V gene encodes CDR1 SGHAT and CDR2 FQNNGV. The CDR3 has 13 residues. V was clipped by 4 bases and J by 3 bases, with 7 bases between them. Written as DNA, the CDR3 is TGTGCCAGCAGCTGGACAAGCTACAATGAGCAGTTCTTC. It specifies CASSWTSYNEQFF. Filled out from reference TRBV11-2 and TRBJ2-1, the complete variable domain reads EAGVAQSPRYKIIEKRQSVAFWCNPISGHATLYWYQQILGQGPKLLIQFQNNGVVDDSQLPKDRFSAERLKGVDSTLKIQPAKLEDSAVYLCASSWTSYNEQFFGPGTRLTVL.

The chain links TRBV7-6 to TRBJ1-6; D gene ambiguous. Trimming removed 6 bases from V and 5 bases from J, with 20 bases in between. The CDR3 sequence is 17 residues long. The germline V gene encodes CDR1 SGHVS and CDR2 FNYEAQ. The DNA of the CDR3 is TGTGCCAGCAGAGCTGAGCCGGGTGGTATTGATAATTCACCCCTCCACTTT. This translates into CASRAEPGGIDNSPLHF.

The genes are TRBV6-5 and TRBJ1-2; no clear D gene. The CDR3 contains 13 residues. Germline lookup yields CDR1 MNHEY and CDR2 SVGAGI. V lost 7 bases and J 8 bases, leaving 17 bases between the germline ends. The CDR3 DNA reads TGTGCCAGCAAGTTAGTCAACCTAGAGGGCTACACCTTC. Its translation is CASKLVNLEGYTF.

This clone was recorded only once. This chain joins TRBV7-8 and TRBJ2-1; 8 nucleotides line up with TRBD2. The CDR3 sequence is 14 residues long. The V gene's germline CDR1 is SGHVS and CDR2 FQNEAQ. J was trimmed by 9 bases and V by 5 bases; bases with no gene match: 9. This CDR3 is CASSPRTSRGEQFF. As DNA, the CDR3 is TGTGCCAGCAGCCCTCGGACTAGCCGGGGTGAGCAGTTCTTC.

This clone was recorded once. This sequence joins TRBV5-1 and TRBJ2-5; possible D gene TRBD1, 6 bases. With 7 bases removed from V and 1 base from J, the gap between germline ends came to 14 bases. The CDR3 is 14 amino acids. Germline lookup yields CDR1 SGHRS and CDR2 YFSETQ. The CDR3 protein is CASGYRVGQETQYF. The CDR3, as DNA: TGCGCCAGCGGGTACAGGGTTGGCCAAGAGACCCAGTACTTC.

The rearrangement links TRBV6-5 to TRBJ2-5, with a tentative D call TRBD1 (5 bases). Germline CDR1 MNHEY, CDR2 SVGAGI. V was shortened by 0 bases and J by 7 bases, with 9 bases between the two germline ends. The CDR3 spans 13 residues. DNA of the CDR3: TGTGCCAGCAGTTACTCAGGGGCCGGGACCCAGTACTTC. Its translation: CASSYSGAGTQYF.

J is TRBJ1-1 and V is TRBV7-6; 7 bases are shared with TRBD1. V gave up 5 bases and J gave up 7 bases; unmatched junction bases: 7. Germline CDR1 is SGHVS and CDR2 is FNYEAQ. The length of the CDR3 is 13 residues. The CDR3 sequence is CASSRTGLSEAFF. The CDR3 bases are TGTGCCAGCAGCCGGACAGGACTTAGTGAAGCTTTCTTT.

V is TRBV11-3 and J is TRBJ1-1, with D possibly being TRBD1 (6 bases). The ends were cut back, 4 bases at V and 3 bases at J, with 12 bases in the middle. Germline V lookup: CDR1 SGHNT, CDR2 YENEEA. CDR3 length: 14 residues. CDR3 nucleotide sequence: TGTGCCAGCAGCTCCGCAGGGGAAGACACTGAAGCTTTCTTT. As protein: CASSSAGEDTEAFF.

This clone appeared a few times. The gene calls are TRBV4-1 and TRBJ1-2; D unclear. Trimming stripped 2 bases from V and 8 bases from J, with 15 bases between. CDR3 length: 14 amino acids. Germline V CDR1 and CDR2: MGHRA, YSYEKL. CDR3 amino acids: CASSQLPGPGGYTF. In DNA form, the CDR3 reads TGCGCCAGCAGCCAACTCCCTGGGCCTGGCGGCTACACCTTC.

The CDR3 bases are TGTGGGACAGGGGCTGGAAACACCATATATTTT. The encoded protein is CGTGAGNTIYF. The V and J genes are TRBV7-6 and TRBJ1-3, with 9 nucleotides matching TRBD1. The CDR3 runs to 11 residues. Germline-derived CDR1 and CDR2 are SGHVS and FNYEAQ.

The V call is TRBV18, the J call TRBJ2-3, with 7 nucleotides matching TRBD1. Germline V gene lookup returns CDR1 KGHSH and CDR2 LQKENI. The length of the CDR3 is 15 residues. The trim removed 6 bases at V and 0 bases at J, leaving 6 bases unmatched. In DNA form, the CDR3 reads TGTGCCAGCTCGGCAAGGACAGGCAGCACAGATACGCAGTATTTT. It yields the protein CASSARTGSTDTQYF.

The J gene is TRBJ1-1, the V gene TRBV19; 10 bases agree with TRBD1. Germline V gene sequence: CDR1 LNHDA, CDR2 SQIVND (reference sequence). The CDR3 sequence is 15 residues long. The V segment lost 4 bases and the J segment 5 bases; nucleotides outside the gene matches: 7. CDR3 bases: TGTGCCAGTAGTAAGTTCCGGGACAGGGGAACTGAAGCTTTCTTT. This gives the protein CASSKFRDRGTEAFF.

This chain joins TRBV5-4 and TRBJ2-2; 7 bases fit TRBD1. J was trimmed by 5 bases and V by 6 bases; bases with no gene match: 7. The germline gives CDR1 SGHNT, CDR2 YYREEE (reference sequence). This CDR3 comprises 14 residues. This chain's CDR3 is CASTLRGRTGELFF. The CDR3 DNA is TGTGCCAGCACCCTGAGGGGGCGGACCGGGGAGCTGTTTTTT.

The V call is TRBV9, the J call TRBJ2-3, with D perhaps TRBD2 (6 bases). Between the trimmed V and J ends, which lost 0 bases and 2 bases, there was a span of 13 bases. Per the germline V gene, CDR1 is SGDLS and CDR2 is YYNGEE. CDR3 length equals 16 residues. CDR3 nucleotides: TGTGCCAGCAGCGTAGGACGGGGACTCTACACAGATACGCAGTATTTT. Translated: CASSVGRGLYTDTQYF.

The rearrangement joins TRBV6-2 or TRBV6-3 to TRBJ2-1, with TRBD2 as a possible D gene (5 bases). In germline, CDR1 is MNHEY, CDR2 SVGEGT. The CDR3 loop spans 13 amino acids. Trimming took 0 bases from V and 9 from J, leaving 9 bases between them. The CDR3 region has the DNA TGTGCCAGCAGTTACTCCCCCGCGGGTGAGCAGTTCTTC. Residues: CASSYSPAGEQFF.

This chain joins TRBV9 and TRBJ2-5, with 13 bases that match TRBD2. Trimming at V came to 3 bases and at J to 4 bases, leaving 3 bases not matched to a gene. The CDR3 length is 15 residues. CDR1 SGDLS and CDR2 YYNGEE come from the germline V gene. The CDR3 region is CASSGGLAGVETQYF. The CDR3, as DNA: TGTGCCAGCAGCGGTGGACTAGCGGGAGTAGAGACCCAGTACTTC.